This TCR beta chain was obtained from a study of tumor-infiltrating lymphocytes in primary liver carcinoma. Germline V gives CDR1 SGHAT, CDR2 FQNNGV. V was cut by 0 bases and J by 2 bases, with 8 bases left in between. CDR3 length equals 15 residues. RNA was extracted from whole blood without cell sorting, alongside germline DNA. This clonotype was counted at least ten times. A constant-region primer primed TCR beta cDNA synthesis from around 500 ng of total RNA. Slightly modified ARM-PCR, run as three nested multiplex PCR rounds, produced the TCR beta libraries. The first two PCR rounds used TRBV1-TRBV30 primers with a Cbeta primer, around 10 cycles each. TCRdb fed the multiplex PCR reads into MiXCR, producing one record per CDR3 protein. Of hundreds of thousands of distinct CDR3 sequences in the sample, 45% to 70% were seen once.

The chain employs TRBV11-2 and TRBJ2-1; D might be TRBD2 (6 bases). This receptor was obtained from a woman aged 30 to 39 with primary liver carcinoma and hepatitis B virus infection. The specimen sequenced was peripheral blood. The CDR3 DNA sequence: TGTGCCAGCAGCTTAGAGCCGGGGGCCTACAATGAGCAGTTCTTC. Translation: CASSLEPGAYNEQFF. Looking up the rest from reference TRBV11-2 and TRBJ2-1 gives the full variable domain: EAGVAQSPRYKIIEKRQSVAFWCNPISGHATLYWYQQILGQGPKLLIQFQNNGVVDDSQLPKDRFSAERLKGVDSTLKIQPAKLEDSAVYLCASSLEPGAYNEQFFGPGTRLTVL.